The rows below give T cell receptor beta chains drawn from one sample of a study of blood T cell repertoires in COVID-19. Here immunoSEQ multiplex PCR was the method, and the copy in TCRdb shows in-frame clones only, minus some. The sample contains approximately 290,000 clones, roughly 85% of which appear only once. Source material: PBMCs or T cells enriched from blood (not recorded which). These receptors were taken from a woman in her 30s who had recovered from COVID-19. Each CDR3 is given with its conserved first and last residue. Fields, in order: V gene, CDR3 protein.

V gene: TRBV7-6
CDR3 protein: CASSLVRDMNTEAFF

V gene: TRBV27
CDR3 protein: CASSLVPGQSSYEQYF

V gene: TRBV29-1
CDR3 protein: CSVEAVTGLGMGSYNEQFF

V gene: TRBV27
CDR3 protein: CASSFGGVGQPQHF

V gene: TRBV2
CDR3 protein: CAVGTSGRVERNEQFF

V gene: TRBV14
CDR3 protein: CASSQEARPGNGYTF

V gene: TRBV20-1
CDR3 protein: CSPRRGTEAFF

V gene: TRBV3-1/TRBV3-2
CDR3 protein: CASSQELTRANYGYTF

V gene: TRBV6-4
CDR3 protein: CASSLSSGANVLTF

V gene: TRBV6-5
CDR3 protein: CATSTGYDQPQHF

V gene: TRBV5-1
CDR3 protein: CASSPGLLAKNIQYF

V gene: TRBV19
CDR3 protein: CASSISRTYSGNTIYF

V gene: TRBV28
CDR3 protein: CASSPDRVYGYTF

V gene: TRBV6-5
CDR3 protein: CASSYSESGNTIYF

V gene: TRBV4-1
CDR3 protein: CASSQDPRGPFTEAFF

V gene: TRBV9
CDR3 protein: CASSQISLLAGARVNEQFF

V gene: TRBV13
CDR3 protein: CASRGSDRANSGANVLTF

V gene: TRBV4-1
CDR3 protein: CASSQEREPITNYGYTF

V gene: TRBV3-1/TRBV3-2
CDR3 protein: CASSQGRSGEQFF

V gene: TRBV28
CDR3 protein: CASSLWGQGATNEKLFF

V gene: TRBV28
CDR3 protein: CASSLGQPGNTEAFF

V gene: TRBV29-1
CDR3 protein: CSASRGNTEAFF

V gene: TRBV4-1
CDR3 protein: CASSQGGGHGSYEQYF

V gene: TRBV11-3
CDR3 protein: CASSLDSSGANVLTF

V gene: TRBV28
CDR3 protein: CASSGTSGPYEQYF

V gene: TRBV12-3/TRBV12-4
CDR3 protein: CASSGTGSYEQYF

V gene: TRBV19
CDR3 protein: CASRPERGDGHSYEQYF

V gene: TRBV6-5
CDR3 protein: CASSLDRGENQPQHF

V gene: TRBV6-5
CDR3 protein: CASSYSVVRSYEQYF

V gene: TRBV27
CDR3 protein: CASSVNGQRLYGYTF

V gene: TRBV9
CDR3 protein: CASSVATPQETQYF

V gene: TRBV5-1
CDR3 protein: CASSLATLRTQYF

V gene: TRBV5-1
CDR3 protein: CASSLLSTNEKLFF

V gene: TRBV5-1
CDR3 protein: CASRTAGGETQYF

V gene: TRBV7-9
CDR3 protein: CASSQTPYNEQFF

V gene: TRBV19
CDR3 protein: CASRSGQIYGYTF

V gene: TRBV3-1/TRBV3-2
CDR3 protein: CASSQAGINTEAFF

V gene: TRBV27
CDR3 protein: CASSPRQVTYEQYF

V gene: TRBV29-1
CDR3 protein: CSVEDPNSGNTIYF

V gene: TRBV19
CDR3 protein: CASSAQGRGSPNYGYTF

V gene: TRBV3-1/TRBV3-2
CDR3 protein: CASSQAVDTQYF

V gene: TRBV4-1
CDR3 protein: CASSQDPDTRRAYGYTF

V gene: TRBV27
CDR3 protein: CASSLSAGHNTEAFF

V gene: TRBV6-5
CDR3 protein: CASSLRQGADYGYTF

V gene: TRBV4-2
CDR3 protein: CASSQDTREKLFF

V gene: TRBV7-9
CDR3 protein: CASSLGQGVYYGYTF

V gene: TRBV19
CDR3 protein: CASKGQGDYGYTF